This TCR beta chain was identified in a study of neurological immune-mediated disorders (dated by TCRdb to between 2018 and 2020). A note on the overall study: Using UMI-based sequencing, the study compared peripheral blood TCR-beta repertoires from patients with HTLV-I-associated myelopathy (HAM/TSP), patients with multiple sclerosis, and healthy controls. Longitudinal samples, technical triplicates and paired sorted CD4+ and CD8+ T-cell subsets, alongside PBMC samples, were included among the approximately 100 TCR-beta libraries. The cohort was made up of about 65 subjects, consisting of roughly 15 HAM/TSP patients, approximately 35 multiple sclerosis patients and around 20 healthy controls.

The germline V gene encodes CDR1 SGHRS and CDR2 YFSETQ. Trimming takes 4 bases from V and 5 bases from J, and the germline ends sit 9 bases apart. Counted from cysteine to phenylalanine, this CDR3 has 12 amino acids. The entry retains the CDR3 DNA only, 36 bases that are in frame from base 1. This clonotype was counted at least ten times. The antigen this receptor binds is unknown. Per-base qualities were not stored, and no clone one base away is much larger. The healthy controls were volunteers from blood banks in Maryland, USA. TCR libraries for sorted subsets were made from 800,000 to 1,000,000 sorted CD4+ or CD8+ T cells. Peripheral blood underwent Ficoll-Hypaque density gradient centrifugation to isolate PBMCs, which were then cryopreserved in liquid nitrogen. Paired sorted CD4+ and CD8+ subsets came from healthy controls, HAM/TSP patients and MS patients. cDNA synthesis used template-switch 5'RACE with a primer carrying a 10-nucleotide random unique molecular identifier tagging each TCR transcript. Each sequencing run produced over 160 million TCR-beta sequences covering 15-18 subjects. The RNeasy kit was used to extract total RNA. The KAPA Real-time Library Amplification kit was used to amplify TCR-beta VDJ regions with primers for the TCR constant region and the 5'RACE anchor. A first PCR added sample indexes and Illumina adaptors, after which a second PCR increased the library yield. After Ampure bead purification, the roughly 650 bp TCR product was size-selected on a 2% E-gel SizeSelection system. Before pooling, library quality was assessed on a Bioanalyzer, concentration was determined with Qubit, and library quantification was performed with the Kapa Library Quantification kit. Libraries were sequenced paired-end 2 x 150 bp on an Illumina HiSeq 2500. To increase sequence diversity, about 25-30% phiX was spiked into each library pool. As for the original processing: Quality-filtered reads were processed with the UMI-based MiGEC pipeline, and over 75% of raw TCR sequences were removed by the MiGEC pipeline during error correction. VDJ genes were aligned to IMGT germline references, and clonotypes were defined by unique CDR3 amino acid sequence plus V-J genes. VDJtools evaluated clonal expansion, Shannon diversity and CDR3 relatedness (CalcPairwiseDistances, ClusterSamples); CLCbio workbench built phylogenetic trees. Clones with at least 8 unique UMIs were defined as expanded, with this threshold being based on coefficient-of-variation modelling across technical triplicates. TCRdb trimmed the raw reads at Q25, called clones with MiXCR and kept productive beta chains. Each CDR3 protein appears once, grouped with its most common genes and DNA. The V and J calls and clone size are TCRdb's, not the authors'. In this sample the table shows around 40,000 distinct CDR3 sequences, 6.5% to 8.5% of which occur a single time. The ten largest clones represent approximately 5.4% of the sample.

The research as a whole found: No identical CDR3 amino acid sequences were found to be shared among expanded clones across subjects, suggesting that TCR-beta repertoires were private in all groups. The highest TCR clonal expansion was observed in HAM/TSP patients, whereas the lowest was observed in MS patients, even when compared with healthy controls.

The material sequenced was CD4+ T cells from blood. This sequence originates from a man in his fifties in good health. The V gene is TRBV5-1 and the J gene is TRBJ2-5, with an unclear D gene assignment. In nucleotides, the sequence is TGCGCCAGCAGCGGCCAATCTGAGACCCAGTACTTC. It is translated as CASSGQSETQYF.